This T cell receptor (beta chain) comes out of a study of blood T cell repertoires in COVID-19. Germline CDR1 SGHRS, CDR2 YFSETQ. The CDR3 length is 14 residues. Losses at the gene ends were 4 bases for V and 5 bases for J; bases not matched to a gene: 8. Enrolled during active infection, Seattle patients were then followed longitudinally. Per the original methods: Amplification with reference gene primers provided the estimates of nucleated cell counts. Sequenced by immunoSEQ multiplex PCR; TCRdb stores in-frame clones only, minus some. The V and J calls and clone size come from that table; D and trimming were worked out from the DNA. Here the sample spans some 130,000 clones, about nine tenths being singletons.

Sequenced sample: peripheral blood. The receptor was isolated from a man between 60 and 70 years old with COVID-19, enrolled during active disease. This chain connects TRBV5-1 to TRBJ2-7, with 8 bases identical to TRBD1. The chain's CDR3 is CASSPGQGGNEQYF. The CDR3 DNA reads TGCGCCAGCAGCCCCGGACAGGGCGGTAACGAGCAGTACTTC.